This TCR beta chain derives from a study of Graves' ophthalmopathy and Graves' hyperthyroidism. CDR3 size: 13 residues. Trimming removed 4 bases from V and 4 bases from J; junction bases left unmatched: 3. Only a few counts were recorded for this clonotype. Beta-chain TCR CDR3 regions were amplified from RNA transcripts. First-round RT-PCR employed HTBI primers, with a second-round multiplex PCR after it. From the multiplex PCR reads, TCRdb called clonotypes with MiXCR, one entry per CDR3 protein. This table has hundreds of thousands of distinct CDR3 sequences, about 41% appearing once. This receptor was obtained from an adult man with Graves' ophthalmopathy. Input material: peripheral blood. This chain links TRBV12-3 or TRBV12-4 with TRBJ1-1; TRBD1 matches 7 bases. CDR3 protein: CASSWSGGTEAFF. Written as DNA, the CDR3 is TGTGCCAGCAGTTGGTCAGGGGGCACTGAAGCTTTCTTT.